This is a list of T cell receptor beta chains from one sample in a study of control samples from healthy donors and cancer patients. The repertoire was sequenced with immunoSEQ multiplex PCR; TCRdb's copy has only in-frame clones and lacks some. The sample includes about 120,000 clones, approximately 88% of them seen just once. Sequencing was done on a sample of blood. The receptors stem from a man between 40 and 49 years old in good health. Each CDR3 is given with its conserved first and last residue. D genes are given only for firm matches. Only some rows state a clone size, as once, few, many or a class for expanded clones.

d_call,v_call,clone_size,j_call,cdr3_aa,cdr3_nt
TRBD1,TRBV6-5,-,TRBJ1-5,CASSRTGGDNQPQHF,TGTGCCAGCAGCCGGACAGGGGGGGACAATCAGCCCCAGCATTTT
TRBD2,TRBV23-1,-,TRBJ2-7,CASSQFGLALGEQYF,TGCGCCAGCAGTCAATTCGGACTAGCGCTGGGGGAGCAGTACTTC
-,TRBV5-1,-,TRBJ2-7,CASSLVQLGPTYEQYF,TGCGCCAGCAGCTTGGTCCAGCTTGGGCCCACCTACGAGCAGTACTTC
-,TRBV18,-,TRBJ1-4,CASSGNYATNEKLFF,TGTGCCAGCTCAGGGAACTATGCAACTAATGAAAAACTGTTTTTT
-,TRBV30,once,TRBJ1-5,CAWSGVGGQPQHF,TGTGCCTGGAGTGGGGTAGGTGGGCAGCCCCAGCATTTT
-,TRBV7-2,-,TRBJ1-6,CASSLVPGGNSPLHF,TGTGCCAGCAGCTTAGTTCCAGGCGGGAATTCACCCCTCCACTTT
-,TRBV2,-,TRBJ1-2,CAINQGYGYTF,TGTGCCATCAACCAGGGGTATGGCTACACCTTC
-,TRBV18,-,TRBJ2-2,CASSPGVHGELFF,TGTGCCAGCTCACCAGGGGTTCACGGGGAGCTGTTTTTT
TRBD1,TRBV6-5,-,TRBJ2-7,CASSTDRVSYEQYF,TGTGCCAGCAGTACTGACAGGGTCAGCTACGAGCAGTACTTC
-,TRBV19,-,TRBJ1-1,CASSKVLSGNTEAFF,TGTGCCAGTAGTAAGGTGTTAAGCGGGAACACTGAAGCTTTCTTT